This TCR beta chain was observed in a study of shared clonotypes between healthy human individuals. Study details: For every donor, three CD4 naive, three CD4 memory, two CD8 naive and one CD8 memory plates were used.

CDR3 size: 15 residues. V shed 4 bases, J shed 0 bases, and the junction held 5 bases outside the gene matches. In germline, CDR1 is MNHEY, CDR2 SMNVEV (reference sequence). Here immunoSEQ multiplex PCR was the method, and the copy in TCRdb shows in-frame clones only, minus some. Among approximately 2,000,000 clones listed, less than 95% were seen once. As concerns this clone: Antigen: not known.

Findings and limits, study-wide: What naive subsets generally showed was a larger estimated richness than memory subsets showed.

The TCR originated in a young man in good health. Some clones in this sample may be carry-over from other donors' samples. Material: naive CD4+ T cells from PBMCs. The subset here: CD45RA+ positively selected. This sequence joins TRBV27 and TRBJ2-7, with 8 bases identical to TRBD2. DNA for the CDR3: TGTGCCAGCAGTTCGGGTAGCGGGGCCTCCTACGAGCAGTACTTC. Translating gives CASSSGSGASYEQYF.